Here is one TCR beta chain with its context. Its antigen is not known. Measured with immunoSEQ multiplex PCR; TCRdb has only the in-frame clones, and not every one. The table shows tens of thousands of clones, with more than 85% occurring only once. The data are from a study of siplizumab effects on memory and regulatory T cells. Findings of the study overall: Unstimulated subset assignment was obtained for only a minor fraction of alloreactive clones. Versus less than 35% in controls, the mappable alloreactive CD4+ clones averaged approximately 69% Treg-derived with siplizumab. Naive T cells apparently outstripped memory cells in diversity and seemed major alloresponse contributors. Siplizumab, the agent tested, significantly reduced alloreactive sequences traceable to unstimulated CD4+ memory cells.

In germline, CDR1 is MNHNS, CDR2 SASEGT. The CDR3 runs 12 residues. The V end lost 7 bases, the J end lost 2 bases, and 8 bases lay between the germline ends. This TCR derives from a human donor in good health. Sequenced material: CD8+ T cells sorted from blood. The genes are TRBV6-1 and TRBJ1-1, with D unresolved. CDR3 nucleotides: TGTGCCAGCACTAACAGTAACACTGAAGCTTTCTTT. Amino acids: CASTNSNTEAFF.